The T cell receptor (beta chain) under discussion was sequenced for a study of CD8+CD57+ T cells in acquired aplastic anemia (dated by TCRdb to 2017 to 2018). For the wider study: On average, sorted CD4+ and CD8+ cells yielded around 3.5 ug of extracted DNA, with a range of about 0.17 to 27.4 ug. Healthy donor samples averaged around 10 million reads for CD4+ and 11 million to 14 million for CD8+ cells.

In this study, sorted CD4+ and CD8+ T cells from the blood of healthy subjects and of severe aplastic anemia patients had their TCR repertoires deep-sequenced. Ficoll-Paque density gradient centrifugation was used to isolate peripheral blood mononuclear cells. Before DNA extraction, CD4+ and CD8+ T cells were sorted by FACS or by magnetic beads. The investigation overall reported the following: Around 28 CD8+ CDR3 sequences were found to be shared between patients and controls, but these sequences appeared to be highly expressed in patients and within the immunodominant clones of the patients. Patients and healthy controls showed no significant difference in CD8+ Simpson's diversity (P=0.060).

Profiling of TCR beta VDJ combinations and CDR3 sequences used genomic DNA as the template. An Illumina HiSeq 2000 was the platform used for TCR repertoire sequencing. As for how the authors treated the data: Repertoires were assessed using TRBV/TRBJ rearrangement plots, CDR3 size and DJ length profiles, and Simpson's diversity index. Whichever DNA sequence was most abundant in the deep sequencing data was defined as the immunodominant clone. CDR3 amino acid sequences were screened for sharing across subjects and were compared with published repertoires and the VDJdb database. TCRdb took the public reads, trimmed them with fastp at Q25, ran MiXCR for clone calling and kept in-frame beta chains. Every distinct CDR3 protein forms one entry, paired with its most common genes and DNA. The V and J calls and clone size are TCRdb's, not the authors'. The sample table records roughly 130,000 distinct CDR3 sequences; around 50% of these occur just once. The top ten constitute roughly 2.7% of the sample.

This clonotype was seen once. The clone's antigen remains unknown. Per-base qualities were not stored, and no clone one base away is much larger. A lone read gives weak evidence. For CDR1 and CDR2, the germline V gene (reference sequence) lists PRHDT and FYEKMQ. Including the terminal cysteine and phenylalanine, the CDR3 comprises 14 residues. Of all the DNA, just the CDR3 is kept, 42 bases in frame from base 1. Deletion took 5 bases off V and 4 bases off J, with a span of 12 bases between the germline ends. In this chain, TRBV13 is recombined with TRBJ1-3, and perhaps TRBD1 as D gene, on 5 matching bases. The sequence was collected from a human donor in good health, serving as a control. The sequenced sample consisted of sorted CD4+, CD8+, or CD8+CD57+ T cells (not recorded which) from PBMCs. The CDR3 in this case is CASSPGVSGNTIYF. The bases are TGTGCCAGCAGCCCGGGGGTATCGGGAAACACCATATATTTT.